The 10 T cell receptor beta chains reported below all come from one sample, sequenced in a study of blood T cell repertoires in COVID-19. Libraries were prepared by immunoSEQ multiplex PCR; TCRdb keeps only in-frame clonotypes and omits some of them. Here the sample spans a few hundred thousand clones, about 88% being singletons. Material for sequencing was peripheral blood. The receptors were sampled from a man aged 55-75 years who had recovered from COVID-19.

For the CDR3, the DNA is TGTGCCAGCAGCTTAGCGCCCAGGGGCAACACTGAAGCTTTCTTT. Amino acid sequence: CASSLAPRGNTEAFF. The chain couples TRBV7-6 to TRBJ1-1; D might be TRBD1 (6 bases). CDR1 is SGHVS and CDR2 is FNYEAQ in the germline V gene. The length of the CDR3 is 15 residues. Trimming stripped 0 bases from V and 2 bases from J, with 10 bases between.

The chain uses TRBV21-1 and TRBJ1-6; the table's D call TRBD1 went unverified against the DNA. TRBV21-1 is marked as a pseudogene. CDR3 length equals 20 residues. The chain's CDR3 is CASNSSIGQGASSYNSPLHF. In DNA form, the CDR3 reads TGTGCCAGCAACTCCTCGATAGGACAGGGGGCCAGCTCCTATAATTCACCCCTCCACTTT.

This clone was seen only once. The CDR3 DNA reads as TGTGCCACCAGCAGGGGACAGGGCCAAGAGACCCAGTACTTC. Translation: CATSRGQGQETQYF. The chain links TRBV15 to TRBJ2-5; the match to TRBD1 covers 9 bases. The CDR3 contains 14 residues. Germline CDR1 LNHNV, CDR2 YYDKDF (reference sequence). V shed 3 bases and J 1 base; nucleotides not matched to a gene: 0.

The chain carries TRBV2 and TRBJ1-4; 7 bases agree with TRBD1. Germline values: CDR1 SNHLY, CDR2 FYNNEI. V shed 8 bases, J shed 8 bases, and the junction held 5 bases outside the gene matches. The CDR3 covers 12 residues. CDR3 in amino acids: CASWGQQEKLFF. Here the CDR3 DNA reads TGTGCCAGCTGGGGACAGCAAGAAAAACTGTTTTTT.

V is TRBV9 and J is TRBJ2-5, with TRBD2 matching 10 bases. After removal of 3 bases from V and 5 bases from J, the junction contained 1 base not matched to a gene. The CDR3 covers 13 residues. Germline CDR1 is SGDLS and CDR2 is YYNGEE. DNA of the CDR3: TGTGCCAGCAGCGGAGCGGGGGGGGAGACCCAGTACTTC. This encodes CASSGAGGETQYF.

The rearrangement links TRBV6-2 or TRBV6-3 to TRBJ1-1; maybe TRBD1 (6 bases). Trimming removed 5 bases from V and 1 base from J, with 8 bases in between. Per germline, CDR1 MNHEY and CDR2 SVGEGT. The CDR3 length is 13 residues. The DNA for the CDR3 is TGTGCCAGCAGTCAGGGGACGAACACTGAAGCTTTCTTT. This sequence encodes CASSQGTNTEAFF.

This rearrangement joins TRBV13 to TRBJ1-5; a weak D match, TRBD1 (5 bases). This CDR3 region has 16 residues. The germline gives CDR1 PRHDT, CDR2 FYEKMQ (reference sequence). The ends were cut back, 2 bases at V and 3 bases at J, with 14 bases in the middle. The CDR3 DNA sequence: TGTGCCAGCAGCTTAACGCGGGGGACGCACAATCAGCCCCAGCATTTT. This codes for CASSLTRGTHNQPQHF.

This chain uses TRBV5-4 with TRBJ2-5, with TRBD2 matching over 13 bases. CDR3 length: 17 residues. The V gene end was trimmed by 3 bases and the J gene end by 5 bases; junction bases not matched to a gene: 10. The V gene's germline CDR1 is SGHNT and CDR2 YYREEE (reference sequence). For the CDR3, the DNA is TGTGCCAGCAGCTCCGGGACTAGCGGGGATCCCTTGGAGACCCAGTACTTC. This translates into CASSSGTSGDPLETQYF.

This chain joins TRBV27 and TRBJ2-3, with 8 bases aligning to TRBD2. V was clipped by 5 bases and J by 9 bases; unmatched bases: 13. The CDR3 has 15 amino acids. Germline V CDR1 and CDR2: MNHEY, SMNVEV (reference sequence). This CDR3 is CASSASGLGGGTQYF. CDR3 in DNA: TGTGCCAGCAGTGCTAGCGGGTTGGGAGGGGGAACGCAGTATTTT.

This chain links TRBV6-6 with TRBJ2-3, with D possibly TRBD1 on 6 matching bases. The V end was cut by 2 bases, the J end by 2 bases, with 11 bases between. Germline V gene lookup returns CDR1 MNHNY and CDR2 SVGAGI (reference sequence). The CDR3 length is 15 residues. CDR3 sequence (DNA): TGTGCCAGCAGTTACCCCGGACAGACCACAGATACGCAGTATTTT. Its translation is CASSYPGQTTDTQYF.